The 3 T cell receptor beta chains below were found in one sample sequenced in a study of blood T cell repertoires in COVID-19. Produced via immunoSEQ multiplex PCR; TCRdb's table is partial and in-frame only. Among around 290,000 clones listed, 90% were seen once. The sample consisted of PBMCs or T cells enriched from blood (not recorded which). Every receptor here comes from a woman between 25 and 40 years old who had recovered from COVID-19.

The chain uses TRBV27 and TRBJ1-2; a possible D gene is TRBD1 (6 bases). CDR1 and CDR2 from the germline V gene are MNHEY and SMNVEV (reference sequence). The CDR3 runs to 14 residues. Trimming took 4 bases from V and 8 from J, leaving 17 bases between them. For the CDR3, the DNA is TGTGCCAGCAGTTCAACGACAGGAGTAAGAGGCTACACCTTC. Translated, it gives CASSSTTGVRGYTF.

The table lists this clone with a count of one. The CDR3 reads CAWSDKGRGVAGANVLTF. For the CDR3, the DNA is TGTGCCTGGAGTGACAAGGGCAGGGGAGTGGCTGGGGCCAACGTCCTGACTTTC. J is TRBJ2-6 and V is TRBV30; possible D gene TRBD1, 6 bases. The CDR3 loop spans 18 amino acids. Germline CDR1 is GTSNPN and CDR2 is SVGIG (reference sequence). The V end was cut by 1 base, the J end by 2 bases, with 18 bases between.

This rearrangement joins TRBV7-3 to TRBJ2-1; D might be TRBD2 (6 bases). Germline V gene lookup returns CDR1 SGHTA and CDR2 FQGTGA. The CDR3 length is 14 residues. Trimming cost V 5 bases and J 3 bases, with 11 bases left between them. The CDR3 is CASSVGLLYNEQFF. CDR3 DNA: TGTGCCAGCAGCGTGGGACTGCTCTACAATGAGCAGTTCTTC.